The clone carrying this T cell receptor beta chain occurred a few times. Preparation of the TCRbeta library was carried out with unique molecular identifiers. MiXCR, run by TCRdb on the PCR reads, gives a single entry per CDR3 protein. In the table there are fewer than 400,000 distinct CDR3 sequences, roughly 22% of which are singletons. The data derive from a study of T-cell reconstitution after alpha-beta-depleted transplantation in children. Germline V lookup: CDR1 MNHEY, CDR2 SVGEGT. Trimming took 7 bases from V and 4 from J, leaving 8 bases between them. This CDR3 is built from 12 residues. Sequencing used PBMCs from the stem cell graft donor, obtained from the stem cell graft. The chain recombines TRBV6-2 or TRBV6-3 with TRBJ2-1, with TRBD2 as a possible D gene (5 bases). The TCR originated in a human donor who donated a stem cell graft to a child with acute myeloid leukemia. In nucleotides, the CDR3 is TGTGCCAGCAATCGGGAATACAATGAGCAGTTCTTC. It translates to CASNREYNEQFF.